A single sample is the source of the 20 T cell receptor beta chains below, sequenced in a study of blood T cell repertoires in COVID-19. TCRdb's table, derived via immunoSEQ multiplex PCR, lists solely in-frame clones and lacks some. The sample holds 200,000 to 250,000 clones, roughly four fifths seen once. The sample taken for sequencing was peripheral blood. The receptors originated from a woman aged 80 or over with COVID-19, enrolled during active disease.

A note on this clone: This could be a read error, since a much larger clone is one nucleotide away. V usage is TRBV5-4 and J usage is TRBJ1-1; 7 positions match TRBD1. The CDR3 runs to 13 residues. V trimming: 4 bases; J trimming: 2 bases; junction bases outside the gene matches: 2. Per germline, CDR1 SGHNT and CDR2 YYREEE (reference sequence). The CDR3 DNA reads as TGTGCCAGCAGCCGGGACAGAAACACTGAAGCTTTCTTT. This gives the protein CASSRDRNTEAFF.

The chain couples TRBV19 to TRBJ2-2; 10 bases line up with TRBD1. The CDR3 sequence is 15 residues long. Trimming cost V 7 bases and J 4 bases; bases outside gene matches: 6. Germline CDR1 is LNHDA and CDR2 is SQIVND (reference sequence). Here the CDR3 reads CASIRDRGSTGELFF. DNA of the CDR3: TGTGCCAGTATCCGGGACAGGGGTAGCACCGGGGAGCTGTTTTTT.

The rearrangement links TRBV5-1 to TRBJ1-5; 7 bases are shared with TRBD1. From germline, CDR1 is SGHRS and CDR2 YFSETQ. Unmatched junction bases numbered 15, after V lost 4 bases and J lost 5 bases. The CDR3 is 17 residues long. The CDR3 here is CASSAGPRTGDDQPQHF. CDR3 DNA: TGCGCCAGCAGCGCGGGGCCGAGGACAGGCGATGATCAGCCCCAGCATTTT.

V gene TRBV2 combines with J gene TRBJ1-2; 7 nucleotides match TRBD1. J gave up 4 bases and V 6 bases, and 5 bases lay outside the gene matches. The CDR3 length is 13 residues. Germline-derived CDR1 and CDR2 are SNHLY and FYNNEI. CDR3 in amino acids: CASSIGGVYGYTF. CDR3 DNA: TGTGCCAGCAGCATAGGGGGCGTCTATGGCTACACCTTC.

This clone was found a few times. The rearrangement links TRBV20-1 to TRBJ2-5; D might be TRBD1 (6 bases). Deletions cut 8 bases from V and 4 bases from J, with 11 bases between. Germline assignment: CDR1 DFQATT and CDR2 SNEGSKA (reference sequence). The CDR3 loop spans 11 amino acids. In nucleotides, the CDR3 is TGCAGTTACAGGGCAGGAGAGACCCAGTACTTC. Amino acid sequence: CSYRAGETQYF.

The chain uses TRBV24-1 and TRBJ2-3, with D unresolved. The CDR3 consists of 13 residues. The V end was cut by 4 bases, the J end by 4 bases, with 8 bases between. CDR1 is KGHDR and CDR2 is SFDVKD in the germline V gene. The CDR3 coding sequence is TGTGCCACCAGTGACGGTGCCCCAGATACGCAGTATTTT. It translates to CATSDGAPDTQYF.

V usage is TRBV9 and J usage is TRBJ1-2; tentatively, D is TRBD1 (6 bases). Trimming cost V 4 bases and J 0 bases, with 16 bases left between them. Germline CDR1 and CDR2: SGDLS and YYNGEE. The CDR3 is 16 amino acids. The CDR3 DNA follows: TGTGCCAGCAGCCTAACTCCGACAGGAGCTAACTATGGCTACACCTTC. This gives the protein CASSLTPTGANYGYTF.

This chain uses TRBV7-9 with TRBJ1-1; a possible D gene is TRBD1 (6 bases). V was clipped by 7 bases and J by 4 bases, with 16 bases between them. CDR1 and CDR2 (germline): SEHNR, FQNEAQ (reference sequence). CDR3 length: 14 amino acids. CDR3 DNA: TGTGCCAGCAACATACAGGGTAGGGTCACTGAAGCTTTCTTT. It specifies CASNIQGRVTEAFF.

The chain is built from TRBV3-1 (or the pseudogene TRBV3-2) and TRBJ1-2; 8 nucleotides align to TRBD1. V gave up 4 bases and J gave up 0 bases; unmatched junction bases: 10. Germline V gene lookup returns CDR1 LGHDT and CDR2 YNNKEL (reference sequence). The CDR3 covers 17 residues. CDR3 nucleotides: TGTGCCAGCAGCCCTATCAGGGGGCGCGGGGCTAACTATGGCTACACCTTC. As protein: CASSPIRGRGANYGYTF.

The rearrangement uses TRBV9 and TRBJ2-7; a weak D match, TRBD1 (7 bases). The CDR3 is made up of 15 amino acids. The V gene lost 4 bases and the J gene lost 5 bases, with 19 bases spanning the gap. Germline-derived CDR1 and CDR2 are SGDLS and YYNGEE. CDR3 protein: CASSSTSFRGDEQYF. The CDR3 region has the DNA TGTGCCAGCAGCTCGACGAGCTTCAGGGGGGACGAGCAGTACTTC.

The V gene is TRBV3-1 (or the pseudogene TRBV3-2), the J gene TRBJ1-2; 7 bases map to TRBD1. The V gene's germline CDR1 is LGHDT and CDR2 YNNKEL (reference sequence). The ends lost 4 bases at V and 9 bases at J; junction bases unmatched: 5. This CDR3 is built from 12 residues. This chain's CDR3 is CASSPGTDRYTF. The CDR3 bases are TGTGCCAGCAGCCCTGGGACAGACCGCTACACCTTC.

The genes are TRBV3-1 (or the pseudogene TRBV3-2) and TRBJ1-5; D unclear. The CDR3 runs 17 residues. Germline V gene lookup returns CDR1 LGHDT and CDR2 YNNKEL (reference sequence). The V end lost 2 bases, the J end lost 2 bases, and 16 bases lay between the germline ends. CDR3 nucleotide sequence: TGTGCCAGCAGCCAAACGGGGTCGGTTGGGGGCAATCAGCCCCAGCATTTT. Its protein product is CASSQTGSVGGNQPQHF.

The rearrangement joins TRBV6-5 to TRBJ1-1; no clear D gene. Germline CDR1 reads MNHEY; CDR2 reads SVGAGI. Trimming shortened V by 8 bases and J by 3 bases, and 16 bases separated the two germline ends. The CDR3 spans 14 residues. The CDR3 nucleotides are TGTGCCAGCGGGCAACGGAGGGCGGACACTGAAGCTTTCTTT. Protein sequence: CASGQRRADTEAFF.

This chain uses TRBV2 with TRBJ1-2; no clear D gene. The V gene lost 4 bases and the J gene lost 6 bases, with 12 bases spanning the gap. The germline CDR1 and CDR2 sequences are SNHLY and FYNNEI. The CDR3 has 13 residues. The CDR3: CASSVYLAHGYTF. The CDR3 DNA reads TGTGCCAGCAGTGTTTATTTAGCCCATGGCTACACCTTC.

The V and J genes are TRBV5-4 and TRBJ2-7; TRBD2 aligns across 10 bases. Germline CDR1 is SGHNT and CDR2 is YYREEE (reference sequence). The junction had 4 bases not matched to a gene; V was cut back by 4 bases and J by 3 bases. This CDR3 is 14 amino acids long. CDR3 loop: CASSTKREGYEQYF. The CDR3 nucleotides read TGTGCCAGCAGCACAAAGCGGGAGGGCTACGAGCAGTACTTC.

This clone was observed a single time. J is TRBJ1-4 and V is TRBV7-9; D not certain. Germline CDR1 reads SEHNR; CDR2 reads FQNEAQ (reference sequence). This CDR3 contains 11 residues. V was clipped by 3 bases and J by 7 bases, with 3 bases between them. The CDR3 coding sequence is TGTGCCAGCAGCTTCGGTGAAAAACTGTTTTTT. Translated, it gives CASSFGEKLFF.

CDR3 in DNA: TGTGCCAGTAGTATAGAAGGAGGGCGGGGGATAGCGGGGACCCAGTACTTC. Its protein is CASSIEGGRGIAGTQYF. This chain uses TRBV19 with TRBJ2-5; 7 bases agree with TRBD2. Germline-derived CDR1 and CDR2 are LNHDA and SQIVND (reference sequence). This CDR3 has 17 amino acids. Germline trimming cut 0 bases from V and 7 bases from J; bases unmatched to any gene: 14.

The sample holds a few counts of this clone. The chain employs TRBV7-8 and TRBJ1-4; no firm D call. Trimming took 1 base from V and 3 from J, leaving 9 bases between them. The CDR3 is 15 residues long. CDR1 and CDR2 from the germline V gene are SGHVS and FQNEAQ. The CDR3 DNA is TGTGCCAGCAGCTTAGTCGATCGGGCTAATGAAAAACTGTTTTTT. It encodes CASSLVDRANEKLFF.

The V gene is TRBV7-9, the J gene TRBJ2-3; 11 bases are a match to TRBD2. Germline trimming cut 6 bases from V and 0 bases from J; bases unmatched to any gene: 11. Germline CDR1 and CDR2: SEHNR and FQNEAQ (reference sequence). The length of the CDR3 is 18 residues. The CDR3 DNA reads as TGTGCCAGCAGTCCGCCTATGGGACTAGCGGACAGCACAGATACGCAGTATTTT. It translates to CASSPPMGLADSTDTQYF.

The V gene is TRBV18, the J gene TRBJ1-2; a possible D gene is TRBD1 (5 bases). Germline CDR1 is KGHSH and CDR2 is LQKENI. The CDR3 is made up of 17 amino acids. V was clipped by 2 bases and J by 7 bases, with 23 bases between them. As DNA, the CDR3 is TGTGCCAGCTCACCAACGACAGTAGAAGCGTCGGGGGGTGGCTACACCTTC. Its protein is CASSPTTVEASGGGYTF.